The 8 T cell receptor beta chains reported below all come from one sample, sequenced in a study of identical twins. Via MiXCR, TCRdb re-called the 5' RACE reads, giving one row per CDR3 protein. The top ten hold 4.3% of the sample, which has 700,000 or so distinct CDR3 sequences, about 20% seen once. In addition, the sample was reused for a study of T cells expressing NK-cell markers.

The specimen was PBMCs. The origin of the receptors is a woman aged 18-29 years in good health.

The chain joins TRBV20-1 to TRBJ2-7; TRBD2 is a possible D gene (5 bases). V dropped 3 bases and J dropped 0 bases, with 18 bases sitting between them. This CDR3 comprises 16 residues. The germline CDR1 and CDR2 sequences are DFQATT and SNEGSKA (reference sequence). As DNA, the CDR3 is TGCAGTGCTAGGGATCTCGCGGGCCCCAGCTCCTACGAGCAGTACTTC. It is translated as CSARDLAGPSSYEQYF.

At least ten counts were recorded for this clonotype. The chain recombines TRBV12-3 or TRBV12-4 with TRBJ1-6; D perhaps matches TRBD1 (5 bases). The ends were cut back, 1 base at V and 4 bases at J, with 8 bases in the middle. This CDR3 has 15 residues. The CDR3 nucleotides are TGTGCCAGCAGTTTAGGACAGCATTATAATTCACCCCTCCACTTT. Translating it yields CASSLGQHYNSPLHF.

This clonotype was observed a handful of times. The chain links TRBV5-1 to TRBJ2-5, with TRBD2 as a possible D gene (5 bases). Between the trimmed V and J ends, which lost 1 base and 0 bases, there was a span of 7 bases. The CDR3 extends over 14 amino acids. Per the germline V gene, CDR1 is SGHRS and CDR2 is YFSETQ. The CDR3 DNA is TGCGCCAGCAGCTTGCACGGGGACCAAGAGACCCAGTACTTC. Translation: CASSLHGDQETQYF. The variable domain in full, with the rest retrieved from reference TRBV5-1 and TRBJ2-5, is KAGVTQTPRYLIKTRGQQVTLSCSPISGHRSVSWYQQTPGQGLQFLFEYFSETQRNKGNFPGRFSGRQFSNSRSEMNVSTLELGDSALYLCASSLHGDQETQYFGPGTRLLVL.

V is TRBV4-2 and J is TRBJ2-6; 11 nucleotides align to TRBD2. Germline V gives CDR1 LGHNA, CDR2 YNFKEQ. V dropped 7 bases and J dropped 0; count of bases not matched to a gene: 11. The CDR3 is 19 amino acids. The CDR3: CASTHAGTSGSSGANVLTF. CDR3 nucleotide sequence: TGTGCCAGCACCCATGCCGGGACTAGCGGAAGCTCTGGGGCCAACGTCCTGACTTTC.

The rearrangement links TRBV4-3 to TRBJ2-5; D gene uncertain. This CDR3 region has 14 residues. The V gene lost 0 bases and the J gene lost 7 bases, with 12 bases spanning the gap. Germline CDR1 and CDR2: LGHNA and YSLEER. CDR3 sequence: CASSQETRRGTQYF. The CDR3 DNA sequence: TGCGCCAGCAGCCAAGAAACGAGACGCGGGACCCAGTACTTC.

This clonotype was observed a handful of times. The chain joins TRBV24-1 to TRBJ2-1; a weak D match, TRBD2 (6 bases). V was shortened by 0 bases and J by 7 bases, with 6 bases between the two germline ends. The CDR3 totals 13 residues. The germline gives CDR1 KGHDR, CDR2 SFDVKD. The DNA for the CDR3 is TGTGCCACCAGTGATTTGGGGGGGAATGAGCAGTTCTTC. Translated: CATSDLGGNEQFF.

The table lists this clonotype with a few counts. The chain recombines TRBV12-3 or TRBV12-4 with TRBJ2-3; 12 nucleotides agree with TRBD2. V was clipped by 2 bases and J by 3 bases; unmatched bases: 15. The CDR3 consists of 20 residues. The CDR3 is CASSLLSPGLAGGDTDTQYF. The CDR3 nucleotides are TGTGCCAGCAGTTTACTTTCCCCGGGACTAGCGGGTGGAGATACAGATACGCAGTATTTT.

The table lists this clonotype with a few counts. The chain uses TRBV20-1 and TRBJ2-7; 13 positions match TRBD2. The length of the CDR3 is 14 residues. V was clipped by 3 bases and J by 4 bases; unmatched bases: 3. Looked up from germline, CDR1 is DFQATT and CDR2 is SNEGSKA (reference sequence). The CDR3 DNA sequence: TGCAGTGCTAGTTCGACTAGCGGGAGGTACGAGCAGTACTTC. Its protein product is CSASSTSGRYEQYF.